The TCR beta chain described here comes from a study of cytomegalovirus exposure and HLA in healthy donors. Of note for this clone: Its antigen is not identified. A read error may produce the germline difference seen at one junction end.

With 60 Vbeta and 13 Jbeta primers, the PCR was carried out. Study processing details: A later analysis tallied some 84 million unique TCR beta chains, around 12 million of them shared. The method was immunoSEQ multiplex PCR; TCRdb's version includes in-frame clones alone and lacks a portion of them. The V and J calls and the clone size are those of that table, but D and trimming were determined from the DNA. The sample records about 140,000 clones, over 60% being singletons. Overall study results and limits: Previously analyzed data showed that most TCR beta V segments were productive at a frequency of about 90% or about 30%.

The sequenced material came from PBMCs. The receptor comes from a man aged 40-49 years in good health and CMV-seronegative.

CDR3 nucleotides: TGTGCCAGCAGCTCACTGGGAGCCGGGACTAGCGAGAATTTT. Protein product: CASSSLGAGTSENF. The chain has TRBV7-3 and TRBJ2-3, with 10 positions matching TRBD2. The CDR3 is made up of 14 amino acids. Germline loops: CDR1 SGHTA, CDR2 FQGTGA. The whole variable domain, filled in from reference TRBV7-3 and TRBJ2-3, reads GAGVSQTPSNKVTEKGKYVELRCDPISGHTALYWYRQSLGQGPEFLIYFQGTGAADDSGLPNDRFFAVRPEGSVSTLKIQRTERGDSAVYLCASSSLGAGTSENFGPGTRLTVL.